This T cell receptor beta chain emerged from a study of T cell repertoires in cytomegalovirus infection. The germline V gene encodes CDR1 MNHEY and CDR2 SVGEGT. The CDR3 has 13 amino acids. Trimming stripped 6 bases from V and 5 bases from J, with 13 bases between. Each CDR3 protein is one row after TCRdb ran MiXCR on the reads. This sample has about 280,000 distinct CDR3 sequences, with 22% found just once. This clonotype was observed many times. Its specificity is unknown. Sequenced here: cultured PBMCs, sampled from culture after CMV antigen stimulation. This TCR was sampled from a human donor in good health (CMV status not recorded). Some clones in this sample may be carry-over from other donors' samples. The chain combines TRBV6-2 or TRBV6-3 with TRBJ2-5; TRBD1 is a possible D gene (6 bases). The chain's CDR3 is CASRDTGKETQYF. The CDR3 DNA is TGTGCCAGCAGGGACACAGGGAAGGAGACCCAGTACTTC.